This T cell receptor beta chain was sequenced during a study of T-cell memory formation after mild COVID-19. Using its own MiXCR run on the 5' RACE reads, TCRdb lists one record per CDR3 protein. This repertoire shows some 310,000 distinct CDR3 sequences, approximately 22% found once; its top ten account for over 20%. General study points: Some responding clones appeared in pre-infection memory, suggesting cross-reactive memory joined. CD4/CD8 balance characterized clones contracting day 15 to 85, and CD4+ skew characterized later expanders.

Points on this clonotype: Its cognate antigen is unknown.

The ends lost 5 bases at V and 4 bases at J; junction bases unmatched: 7. The CDR3 consists of 15 residues. From germline, CDR1 is SGHTA and CDR2 FQGTGA. Input material: PBMCs or a T cell subset sorted from them (not recorded which). The receptor comes from a man between 18 and 29 years old who had mild COVID-19 (a few samples of this study predate the infection). Cell type and time point are not known. The V and J genes are TRBV7-3 and TRBJ2-5; 10 nucleotides line up with TRBD1. The CDR3 sequence: CASSPSRDRGETQYF. The CDR3, as DNA: TGTGCCAGCAGCCCAAGCAGGGACAGGGGAGAGACCCAGTACTTC.